A single T cell receptor beta chain is shown here with its context. These data belong to a study of T cells in Graves' hyperthyroidism and ophthalmopathy. J gave up 4 bases and V 2 bases, and 12 bases lay outside the gene matches. The CDR3 extends over 17 amino acids. The germline V gene has CDR1 KGHDR and CDR2 SFDVKD. The source material, RNA transcripts, was used to amplify TCR beta CDR3 regions. First-round RT-PCR with HTBI primers amplified the TCR CDR3 region. Using its own MiXCR run on the multiplex PCR reads, TCRdb lists one record per CDR3 protein. The table has 610,000 or so distinct CDR3 sequences, 46% seen once; the top ten hold around 8%. Calling Graves' hyperthyroidism stable meant ophthalmopathy did not progress within 18 months.

The clonotype originates from a woman between 18 and 29 years old with Graves' hyperthyroidism. The chain couples TRBV24-1 to TRBJ2-7, with TRBD2 matching over 8 bases. Input material: peripheral blood or thyroid tissue (not recorded which). The DNA of the CDR3 is TGTGCCACCAGTGATTCACCCGGGAGCGGGAGTGAGTACGAGCAGTACTTC. Translated, it gives CATSDSPGSGSEYEQYF.